The rows below give T cell receptor beta chains drawn from one sample of a study of CD8 T cells in Susac syndrome. Each CDR3 protein gets one entry after TCRdb re-called the immunoSEQ multiplex PCR reads with MiXCR. The sample lists under 200,000 distinct CDR3 sequences; 94% were seen once. What was sequenced was CD4+ T cells from PBMCs. These TCRs come from a human donor with Susac syndrome. Both conserved end residues are part of each CDR3. Fields, in order: J gene, V gene, clone size, D gene, CDR3 protein, CDR3 DNA. A D gene is named only where the DNA matches it firmly. Some rows mark clone size as missing; the rest say once, few, many or name a class of expanded clone.

J gene: TRBJ2-2; V gene: TRBV11-1; clone size: NA; D gene: NA; CDR3 protein: CASSLGGRAGELFF; CDR3 DNA: TGTGCCAGCAGCTTAGGGGGAAGGGCCGGGGAGCTGTTTTTT
J gene: TRBJ1-4; V gene: TRBV5-1; clone size: NA; D gene: NA; CDR3 protein: CASSQQGNEKLFF; CDR3 DNA: TGCGCCAGCAGCCAACAGGGTAATGAAAAACTGTTTTTT
J gene: TRBJ2-7; V gene: TRBV30; clone size: NA; D gene: NA; CDR3 protein: CAWSDKYEQYF; CDR3 DNA: TGTGCCTGGAGTGACAAGTACGAGCAGTACTTC
J gene: TRBJ1-1; V gene: TRBV20-1; clone size: NA; D gene: NA; CDR3 protein: CSARVRTEMNTEAFF; CDR3 DNA: TGCAGTGCTAGAGTTCGGACAGAAATGAACACTGAAGCTTTCTTT
J gene: TRBJ2-5; V gene: TRBV5-1; clone size: once; D gene: TRBD2; CDR3 protein: CASSSIGTSKETQYF; CDR3 DNA: TGCGCCAGCAGCTCCATCGGGACTAGCAAAGAGACCCAGTACTTC
J gene: TRBJ2-5; V gene: TRBV18; clone size: NA; D gene: NA; CDR3 protein: CASSPAAGAIRETQYF; CDR3 DNA: TGTGCCAGCTCACCAGCTGCGGGGGCTATCCGGGAGACCCAGTACTTC
J gene: TRBJ1-2; V gene: TRBV20-1; clone size: NA; D gene: NA; CDR3 protein: CSARDRVVYGYTF; CDR3 DNA: TGCAGTGCTAGAGATCGGGTCGTCTATGGCTACACCTTC
J gene: TRBJ2-1; V gene: TRBV15; clone size: NA; D gene: TRBD2; CDR3 protein: CATSRDPGLVRNEQFF; CDR3 DNA: TGTGCCACCAGCAGGGACCCGGGACTAGTAAGGAATGAGCAGTTCTTC
J gene: TRBJ2-2; V gene: TRBV3-1; clone size: NA; D gene: NA; CDR3 protein: CASSQRGRPGELFF; CDR3 DNA: TGTGCCAGCAGCCAAAGGGGCCGGCCCGGGGAGCTGTTTTTT
J gene: TRBJ2-1; V gene: TRBV7-9; clone size: NA; D gene: NA; CDR3 protein: CASSLGSTDYNEQFF; CDR3 DNA: TGTGCCAGCAGCTTAGGGTCAACAGACTACAATGAGCAGTTCTTC
J gene: TRBJ2-7; V gene: TRBV6-1; clone size: few; D gene: TRBD2; CDR3 protein: CASRTRLAGAHEQYF; CDR3 DNA: TGTGCCAGCAGGACGAGACTAGCGGGGGCGCACGAGCAGTACTTC
J gene: TRBJ1-2; V gene: TRBV12-3/TRBV12-4; clone size: few; D gene: NA; CDR3 protein: CASSSVDYGYTF; CDR3 DNA: TGTGCCAGCAGTTCCGTGGACTATGGCTACACCTTC
J gene: TRBJ2-7; V gene: TRBV20-1; clone size: NA; D gene: TRBD1; CDR3 protein: CSARQGARYYEQYF; CDR3 DNA: TGCAGTGCTAGACAGGGGGCGCGATACTACGAGCAGTACTTC
J gene: TRBJ2-5; V gene: TRBV20-1; clone size: NA; D gene: NA; CDR3 protein: CSARQGGEAQYF; CDR3 DNA: TGCAGTGCTAGACAAGGCGGGGAGGCCCAGTACTTC
J gene: TRBJ1-2; V gene: TRBV7-9; clone size: NA; D gene: NA; CDR3 protein: CASSLGGDRNYGYTF; CDR3 DNA: TGTGCCAGCAGCTTAGGAGGTGACAGAAACTATGGCTACACCTTC
J gene: TRBJ1-1; V gene: TRBV5-6; clone size: once; D gene: TRBD1; CDR3 protein: CASSLGPQGGTEAFF; CDR3 DNA: TGTGCCAGCAGCTTGGGGCCACAGGGGGGGACTGAAGCTTTCTTT
J gene: TRBJ2-2; V gene: TRBV15; clone size: NA; D gene: TRBD1; CDR3 protein: CATSRDRTGGGTGELFF; CDR3 DNA: TGTGCCACCAGCAGAGATAGGACAGGGGGCGGGACCGGGGAGCTGTTTTTT
J gene: TRBJ2-5; V gene: TRBV9; clone size: NA; D gene: NA; CDR3 protein: CASSGGRGYRETQYF; CDR3 DNA: TGTGCCAGCAGCGGGGGTAGAGGGTATAGAGAGACCCAGTACTTC
J gene: TRBJ1-1; V gene: TRBV7-4; clone size: NA; D gene: NA; CDR3 protein: CASSLCNTEAFF; CDR3 DNA: TGTGCCAGCAGCTTATGTAACACTGAAGCTTTCTTT
J gene: TRBJ2-5; V gene: TRBV20-1; clone size: NA; D gene: TRBD1; CDR3 protein: CSAVAGTGGSGETQYF; CDR3 DNA: TGCAGTGCTGTAGCCGGGACAGGGGGCTCGGGAGAGACCCAGTACTTC
J gene: TRBJ1-2; V gene: TRBV3-1; clone size: NA; D gene: TRBD1; CDR3 protein: CASSDRVSYGYTF; CDR3 DNA: TGTGCCAGCAGCGACAGGGTAAGCTATGGCTACACCTTC
J gene: TRBJ1-4; V gene: TRBV20-1; clone size: NA; D gene: NA; CDR3 protein: CSASPGDYEKLFF; CDR3 DNA: TGCAGTGCTAGTCCAGGGGATTATGAAAAACTGTTTTTT
J gene: TRBJ2-7; V gene: TRBV6-2/TRBV6-3; clone size: once; D gene: NA; CDR3 protein: CASSPGERPTIEQYF; CDR3 DNA: TGTGCCAGCAGCCCCGGGGAACGCCCTACGATTGAGCAGTACTTC
J gene: TRBJ1-1; V gene: TRBV29-1; clone size: NA; D gene: NA; CDR3 protein: CSVEEEGNTEAFF; CDR3 DNA: TGCAGCGTTGAAGAAGAGGGTAACACTGAAGCTTTCTTT
J gene: TRBJ1-2; V gene: TRBV6-5; clone size: NA; D gene: TRBD1; CDR3 protein: CASSAGQVRGYTF; CDR3 DNA: TGTGCCAGCAGTGCGGGACAGGTCAGGGGCTACACCTTC
J gene: TRBJ1-1; V gene: TRBV12-3/TRBV12-4; clone size: NA; D gene: NA; CDR3 protein: CASSLSRLTEAFF; CDR3 DNA: TGTGCCAGCAGTTTGTCGCGGCTCACTGAAGCTTTCTTT
J gene: TRBJ2-7; V gene: TRBV6-2/TRBV6-3; clone size: NA; D gene: TRBD2; CDR3 protein: CASRTLREGNGIDEQYF; CDR3 DNA: TGTGCCAGCCGCACCCTAAGGGAGGGAAATGGGATCGACGAGCAGTACTTC
J gene: TRBJ1-2; V gene: TRBV9; clone size: NA; D gene: TRBD1; CDR3 protein: CASSVRDREGGYTF; CDR3 DNA: TGTGCCAGCAGCGTCCGGGACAGGGAAGGTGGCTACACCTTC
J gene: TRBJ1-1; V gene: TRBV5-1; clone size: NA; D gene: NA; CDR3 protein: CASSQEGETGTEAFF; CDR3 DNA: TGCGCCAGCAGCCAGGAGGGGGAGACGGGCACTGAAGCTTTCTTT
J gene: TRBJ2-3; V gene: TRBV29-1; clone size: once; D gene: NA; CDR3 protein: CSRRGGDTDTQYF; CDR3 DNA: TGCAGCCGTCGTGGGGGTGACACAGATACGCAGTATTTT
J gene: TRBJ2-7; V gene: TRBV25-1; clone size: once; D gene: TRBD2; CDR3 protein: CASSVSGGNLEQYF; CDR3 DNA: TGTGCCAGCAGTGTTAGCGGGGGGAACCTCGAGCAGTACTTC
J gene: TRBJ2-1; V gene: TRBV7-2; clone size: NA; D gene: NA; CDR3 protein: CASSSPGLKQFF; CDR3 DNA: TGTGCCAGCAGCTCCCCGGGACTGAAGCAGTTCTTC
J gene: TRBJ2-3; V gene: TRBV5-1; clone size: NA; D gene: TRBD2; CDR3 protein: CASSEGLAGASTDTQYF; CDR3 DNA: TGCGCCAGCAGCGAGGGACTAGCGGGGGCGAGCACAGATACGCAGTATTTT
J gene: TRBJ1-2; V gene: TRBV19; clone size: NA; D gene: NA; CDR3 protein: CASAEGDGYTF; CDR3 DNA: TGTGCCAGCGCGGAGGGGGATGGCTACACCTTC
J gene: TRBJ2-1; V gene: TRBV21-1; clone size: NA; D gene: NA; CDR3 protein: CARRLGPDNEQFF; CDR3 DNA: TGTGCCAGAAGACTAGGGCCCGATAATGAGCAGTTCTTC
J gene: TRBJ2-3; V gene: TRBV5-6; clone size: once; D gene: NA; CDR3 protein: CASSLRSGLAQIDTQYF; CDR3 DNA: TGTGCCAGCAGCTTAAGGTCGGGGCTAGCTCAGATAGATACGCAGTATTTT
J gene: TRBJ1-4; V gene: TRBV5-1; clone size: NA; D gene: NA; CDR3 protein: CASKRSMQGQEKLFF; CDR3 DNA: TGCGCCAGCAAAAGGAGTATGCAGGGACAAGAAAAACTGTTTTTT
J gene: TRBJ1-5; V gene: TRBV30; clone size: NA; D gene: NA; CDR3 protein: CAWSAGTADQPQHF; CDR3 DNA: TGTGCCTGGAGTGCCGGGACGGCAGATCAGCCCCAGCATTTT
J gene: TRBJ1-4; V gene: TRBV20-1; clone size: NA; D gene: NA; CDR3 protein: CSVPDPGNEKLFF; CDR3 DNA: TGCAGTGTTCCGGACCCAGGGAATGAAAAACTGTTTTTT
J gene: TRBJ2-2; V gene: TRBV20-1; clone size: NA; D gene: NA; CDR3 protein: CSARARENTGELFF; CDR3 DNA: TGCAGTGCCAGAGCCCGGGAGAACACCGGGGAGCTGTTTTTT
J gene: TRBJ2-6; V gene: TRBV5-1; clone size: NA; D gene: NA; CDR3 protein: CASRVTSGANVLTF; CDR3 DNA: TGCGCCAGCAGGGTGACGTCTGGGGCCAACGTCCTGACTTTC
J gene: TRBJ1-1; V gene: TRBV29-1; clone size: NA; D gene: NA; CDR3 protein: CSVDGGGTEAFF; CDR3 DNA: TGCAGCGTTGATGGGGGGGGCACTGAAGCTTTCTTT
J gene: TRBJ2-5; V gene: TRBV6-1; clone size: few; D gene: NA; CDR3 protein: CASSREETQYF; CDR3 DNA: TGTGCCAGCAGTAGGGAAGAGACCCAGTACTTC
J gene: TRBJ1-1; V gene: TRBV19; clone size: NA; D gene: NA; CDR3 protein: CASSTLRVMNTEAFF; CDR3 DNA: TGTGCCAGTAGTACCCTCAGGGTCATGAACACTGAAGCTTTCTTT
J gene: TRBJ2-7; V gene: TRBV29-1; clone size: few; D gene: NA; CDR3 protein: CSGSRGSEQYF; CDR3 DNA: TGCAGCGGCTCCAGGGGCTCCGAGCAGTACTTC